The 2 T cell receptor beta chains given below trace back to one sample, sequenced in a study of T cells in Graves' hyperthyroidism and ophthalmopathy. Authors of the study amplified TCR beta CDR3 regions from RNA transcripts. HTBI primers were the set used in a first-round RT-PCR of the TCR CDR3. Using its own MiXCR run on the multiplex PCR reads, TCRdb lists one record per CDR3 protein. The profile shows more than 550,000 distinct CDR3 sequences, 17% of them singletons. Material: blood. Every receptor here comes from a man over 45 with Graves' hyperthyroidism.

This clonotype was detected ten times or more. This chain connects TRBV19 to TRBJ2-1; D ambiguous. The germline V gene encodes CDR1 LNHDA and CDR2 SQIVND (reference sequence). The V end lost 3 bases, the J end lost 3 bases, and 12 bases lay between the germline ends. The CDR3 covers 15 residues. The CDR3 sequence is CASSIEEQNYNEQFF. As DNA, the CDR3 is TGTGCCAGTAGTATCGAGGAGCAGAACTACAATGAGCAGTTCTTC.

This clonotype appeared a few times. V is TRBV3-1 and J is TRBJ2-7; D is possibly TRBD2 (6 bases). This CDR3 is 13 amino acids long. Between the trimmed V and J ends, which lost 3 bases and 3 bases, there was a span of 9 bases. The germline gives CDR1 LGHDT, CDR2 YNNKEL (reference sequence). The CDR3 DNA is TGTGCCAGCAGCCATAACGGGGGCTACGAGCAGTACTTC. It encodes CASSHNGGYEQYF.